This T cell receptor (beta chain) comes out of a study of T cells after yellow fever vaccination. TCRdb redid the calling of the 5' RACE reads with MiXCR, one entry per CDR3 protein. Here the sample spans around 160,000 distinct CDR3 sequences, under 7.5% being singletons. This CDR3 has 14 amino acids. Per germline, CDR1 LGHNA and CDR2 YSLEER. V gave up 4 bases and J gave up 6 bases, with 15 bases separating them. The receptor's source is a man between 18 and 29 years old who received the YFV17D yellow fever vaccine. Material: CD4+ T cells sorted from PBMCs, obtained 5 to 6 days after the first yellow fever vaccination. The chain recombines TRBV4-3 with TRBJ2-5; D is possibly TRBD2 (6 bases). CDR3: CASSRALASQTQYF. CDR3 nucleotides: TGCGCCAGCAGCCGCGCCCTAGCGAGCCAGACCCAGTACTTC.